This T cell receptor (beta chain) was obtained from a study of cytomegalovirus exposure and HLA in healthy donors. On this clone itself: Its antigen remains unidentified.

Study-level findings and limits: Researchers counted over 150 TCR beta chains as cytomegalovirus-associated. The authors assumed roughly uniform sequencing depth across donors for presence/absence analyses.

The donors comprised healthy bone marrow donors. V trimming: 5 bases; J trimming: 8 bases; junction bases outside the gene matches: 8. This CDR3 has 14 residues. Germline CDR1 reads MNHEY; CDR2 reads SMNVEV (reference sequence). PCR primers comprised 60 Vbeta and 13 Jbeta primers. Sequencing used immunoSEQ multiplex PCR; TCRdb keeps in-frame clones, though not all of them. The sample has 120,000 to 150,000 clones; approximately 80% are singletons. The sample consisted of PBMCs. The chain recombines TRBV27 with TRBJ1-4; 7 bases align to TRBD1. This clonotype originated in a man younger than 35 in good health and CMV-seronegative. This chain's CDR3 is CASSETGMVEKLFF. In DNA form, the CDR3 reads TGTGCCAGCAGTGAGACAGGGATGGTGGAAAAACTGTTTTTT.